Included here is one T cell receptor (beta chain) sequence, with context. The source of the sample is a study of TIL therapy for anti-PD-1-resistant metastatic lung cancer. On the study more broadly: Tumors were harvested before any PD-1/PD-L1 blockade. Patients had a median age of nearly 55 years (range about 38-85).

Time point noted: pre-treatment sample, taken before nivolumab and TIL therapy. Germline loops: CDR1 GTSNPN, CDR2 SVGIG (reference sequence). Between the trimmed V and J ends, which lost 2 bases and 0 bases, there was a span of 5 bases. This CDR3 has 12 amino acids. This was the immunoSEQ v3 assay. Some clones are missing from TCRdb's copy, which holds only in-frame ones; the method was immunoSEQ multiplex PCR. The sample consists of some 60,000 clones, roughly two thirds of them appearing once. The specimen was blood, collected at baseline. This receptor was identified in a person between 30 and 79 years old with non-small cell lung cancer. The gene calls are TRBV30 and TRBJ2-7; no clear D. In DNA form, the CDR3 reads TGTGCCTGGAGTCAGAGCTCCTACGAGCAGTACTTC. Protein product: CAWSQSSYEQYF.